A single sample gave rise to the 25 T cell receptor beta chains below, sequenced in a study of beta chain features in type 1 diabetes. Their specific antigens are unknown. Study-level points and caveats: Patients with Type 1 diabetes showed moderately but significantly shorter TCRB CDR3s in all four CD4+ subsets.

Reverse transcribing all isolated RNA meant expressed TCRB transcripts were sequenced. The table came from immunoSEQ multiplex PCR; TCRdb's copy has only in-frame clones and leaves some out. Here the sample spans about 340,000 clones, about 13% being singletons. Specimen: naive CD4+ T cells from blood. All receptors come from a woman between 18 and 29 years old with type 1 diabetes.

V gene TRBV28 combines with J gene TRBJ1-3, with 7 positions matching TRBD1. Germline-derived CDR1 and CDR2 are MDHEN and SYDVKM. The length of the CDR3 is 15 residues. Germline trimming cut 3 bases from V and 4 bases from J; bases unmatched to any gene: 6. Here the CDR3 DNA reads TGTGCCAGCAGTTTGGAAGGGGGCAGCGGAAACACCATATATTTT. Protein sequence: CASSLEGGSGNTIYF.

CDR3 sequence reads: CAITTSGPPYEQYF. The CDR3, as DNA: TGTGCCATCACGACTAGCGGGCCCCCCTACGAGCAGTACTTC. V gene TRBV27 combines with J gene TRBJ2-7; TRBD2 aligns across 10 bases. Germline values: CDR1 MNHEY, CDR2 SMNVEV (reference sequence). The CDR3 is made up of 14 amino acids. Trimming removed 10 bases from V and 2 bases from J; junction bases left unmatched: 8.

J is TRBJ1-2 and V is TRBV30; no clear D. The CDR3 totals 13 residues. The germline V gene has CDR1 GTSNPN and CDR2 SVGIG (reference sequence). With 2 bases removed from V and 8 bases from J, the gap between germline ends came to 15 bases. The CDR3 sequence: CAWSREGLHGYTF. The CDR3 DNA reads as TGTGCCTGGAGTCGGGAGGGCCTTCACGGCTACACCTTC.

This sequence joins TRBV5-4 and TRBJ2-7, with 12 positions matching TRBD1. CDR1 and CDR2 from the germline V gene are SGHNT and YYREEE (reference sequence). J lost 2 bases, V lost 3 bases, and 9 bases had no gene match. The CDR3 contains 17 residues. CDR3 bases: TGTGCCAGCAGCTCAGGGACAGGGGGCTCAGCGGCCTACGAGCAGTACTTC. Translation: CASSSGTGGSAAYEQYF.

This clone has only a few counts. V is TRBV4-3 and J is TRBJ2-2; TRBD2 agrees at 13 bases. The junction had 2 bases not matched to a gene; V was cut back by 1 base and J by 3 bases. Germline V gives CDR1 LGHNA, CDR2 YSLEER. This CDR3 comprises 17 residues. The CDR3 loop is CASSQAGLAGYTGELFF. DNA of the CDR3: TGCGCCAGCAGCCAAGCGGGACTAGCGGGGTACACCGGGGAGCTGTTTTTT.

This clone was seen a few times. J is TRBJ1-2 and V is TRBV2; D is possibly TRBD1 (5 bases). V lost 4 bases to trimming and J lost 2 bases, with 11 bases between them. This CDR3 has 14 residues. From germline, CDR1 is SNHLY and CDR2 FYNNEI. CDR3 sequence (DNA): TGTGCCAGCAGTGGGAGGGGAACCAACTATGGCTACACCTTC. This gives the protein CASSGRGTNYGYTF.

This clone was detected only a few times. The chain links TRBV29-1 to TRBJ1-5, with 7 bases matching TRBD1. The CDR3 spans 13 residues. Germline-derived CDR1 and CDR2 are SQVTM and ANQGSEA. J was trimmed by 4 bases and V by 7 bases; bases with no gene match: 7. CDR3 protein: CSAATGTNQPQHF. The CDR3 DNA reads TGCAGCGCCGCGACAGGGACTAATCAGCCCCAGCATTTT.

V and J are TRBV7-2 and TRBJ2-3; no clear D. The V end lost 1 base, the J end lost 2 bases, and 7 bases lay between the germline ends. This CDR3 contains 14 residues. The germline V gene encodes CDR1 SGHTA and CDR2 FQGNSA. The CDR3 spells CASSLEQNTDTQYF. CDR3 DNA: TGTGCCAGCAGCTTAGAACAGAACACAGATACGCAGTATTTT.

The chain combines TRBV9 with TRBJ1-1; 9 nucleotides match TRBD1. Germline loops: CDR1 SGDLS, CDR2 YYNGEE. The CDR3 runs 15 residues. J lost 3 bases, V lost 4 bases, and 7 bases had no gene match. The DNA of the CDR3 is TGTGCCAGCAGCACAAGGACAGGGGCCGACACTGAAGCTTTCTTT. It translates to CASSTRTGADTEAFF.

The chain uses TRBV6-1 and TRBJ2-7, with 8 bases that match TRBD1. Germline V gene data show CDR1 as MNHNS and CDR2 as SASEGT. This CDR3 region has 14 residues. V lost 5 bases and J lost 4; bases outside the gene matches: 7. The CDR3 nucleotides read TGTGCCAGCAGTTGGGGACAGGTCGATTACGAGCAGTACTTC. It specifies CASSWGQVDYEQYF.

This clone was counted only a few times. J is TRBJ2-1 and V is TRBV25-1; 9 bases match TRBD2. J was trimmed by 5 bases and V by 0 bases; bases with no gene match: 11. Germline CDR1 MGHDK, CDR2 SYGVNS. The CDR3 has 18 residues. The CDR3 is CASSEYRGGTSQNNEQFF. The CDR3 DNA reads TGTGCCAGCAGTGAATATAGGGGGGGGACTAGCCAAAACAATGAGCAGTTCTTC.

This clone has just a few counts. J is TRBJ2-1 and V is TRBV10-3; D remains unclear. V gave up 0 bases and J gave up 8 bases, with 5 bases separating them. Looked up from germline, CDR1 is ENHRY and CDR2 is SYGVKD. The CDR3 is made up of 12 amino acids. CDR3 in DNA: TGTGCCATCAGTGAGTCGTCTCATGAGCAGTTCTTC. Translating it yields CAISESSHEQFF.

This clone has a handful of counts. The rearrangement links TRBV7-9 to TRBJ1-1; the D is unclear. This CDR3 spans 11 amino acids. V was shortened by 5 bases and J by 8 bases, with 9 bases between the two germline ends. Germline-derived CDR1 and CDR2 are SEHNR and FQNEAQ (reference sequence). The CDR3 spells CASSPAGEAFF. CDR3 sequence (DNA): TGTGCCAGCAGCCCTGCGGGAGAAGCTTTCTTT.

A few counts support this clone. The chain recombines TRBV7-2 with TRBJ1-1, with no clear D. CDR1 is SGHTA and CDR2 is FQGNSA in the germline V gene. This CDR3 is built from 13 residues. The V end lost 5 bases, the J end lost 3 bases, and 10 bases lay between the germline ends. As DNA, the CDR3 is TGTGCCAGCAGCCCTACCCGGGACACTGAAGCTTTCTTT. Translation gives CASSPTRDTEAFF.

This clone appeared a few times. J is TRBJ2-5 and V is TRBV7-2, with D uncertain. From germline, CDR1 is SGHTA and CDR2 FQGNSA. This CDR3 comprises 14 residues. Deletions cut 4 bases from V and 8 bases from J, with 17 bases between. As DNA, the CDR3 is TGTGCCAGCAGCTCCTCACCGGGTCCAGCTACCCAGTACTTC. Translation: CASSSSPGPATQYF.

The rearrangement uses TRBV6-1 and TRBJ2-5; 12 positions match TRBD2. CDR1 and CDR2 from the germline V gene are MNHNS and SASEGT. V was pared by 3 bases and J by 2 bases, with 7 bases of the junction left unmatched. The CDR3 has 17 residues. The CDR3 DNA sequence: TGTGCCAGCAGTGAGCTAGCGGGAGGGCCTGGGCAAGAGACCCAGTACTTC. Protein product: CASSELAGGPGQETQYF.

The V gene is TRBV4-1, the J gene TRBJ2-1; the match to TRBD2 covers 8 bases. The V gene's germline CDR1 is MGHRA and CDR2 YSYEKL. With 2 bases clipped from V and 4 bases from J, the junction kept 7 bases outside the gene matches. The CDR3 totals 16 residues. The CDR3 is CASSQPTSDPYNEQFF. The CDR3, as DNA: TGCGCCAGCAGCCAACCGACTAGCGACCCTTACAATGAGCAGTTCTTC.

The sample holds a few counts of this clone. The chain links TRBV28 to TRBJ2-5; maybe TRBD2 (6 bases). Germline V CDR1 and CDR2: MDHEN, SYDVKM. This CDR3 contains 16 residues. V dropped 7 bases and J dropped 5 bases, with 23 bases sitting between them. DNA for the CDR3: TGTGCCAGCAACTACGGGACTCCTGACCCCGGGGAGACCCAGTACTTC. This codes for CASNYGTPDPGETQYF.

This clone was picked up a small number of times. This chain joins TRBV7-7 and TRBJ2-1, with D maybe TRBD1 (5 bases). The V and J ends lost 5 bases and 5 bases respectively, with 19 bases between them. CDR3 length equals 16 residues. Germline CDR1 SSHAT, CDR2 FNYEAQ (reference sequence). CDR3 in DNA: TGTGCCAGCAGCCCGCGCCAGGGCCTTTTTAACAATGAGCAGTTCTTC. Translating gives CASSPRQGLFNNEQFF.

The chain links TRBV14 to TRBJ2-1; TRBD2 matches at 7 bases. J was trimmed by 12 bases and V by 1 base; bases with no gene match: 3. Germline CDR1 is SGHDN and CDR2 is FVKESK. The CDR3 is 12 residues long. CDR3 amino acids: CASSQGLARQFF. In DNA, the CDR3 is TGTGCCAGCAGCCAAGGACTAGCTCGGCAGTTCTTC.

The V gene is TRBV29-1, the J gene TRBJ2-1; D is perhaps TRBD2 (7 bases). The CDR3 has 12 amino acids. Per the germline V gene, CDR1 is SQVTM and CDR2 is ANQGSEA. Trimming took 5 bases from V and 6 from J, leaving 11 bases between them. Here the CDR3 reads CSVWGGVNEQFF. In nucleotides, the CDR3 is TGCAGCGTTTGGGGGGGCGTCAATGAGCAGTTCTTC.

The rearrangement joins TRBV25-1 to TRBJ2-7; 10 nucleotides agree with TRBD1. Unmatched junction bases numbered 6, after V lost 4 bases and J lost 3 bases. Per the germline V gene, CDR1 is MGHDK and CDR2 is SYGVNS. This CDR3 contains 15 residues. In nucleotides, the CDR3 is TGTGCCAGCAGTGTTCCCGGACAGGGGGTCTACGAGCAGTACTTC. It encodes CASSVPGQGVYEQYF.

This chain connects TRBV6-5 to TRBJ2-2; the match to TRBD1 covers 8 bases. In germline, CDR1 is MNHEY, CDR2 SVGAGI. V trimming: 6 bases; J trimming: 4 bases; junction bases outside the gene matches: 7. The CDR3 is 15 amino acids. CDR3 coding DNA: TGTGCCAGCAGACCGGACAGGGCGCCCACCGGGGAGCTGTTTTTT. The encoded protein is CASRPDRAPTGELFF.

The chain recombines TRBV4-1 with TRBJ2-5; the match to TRBD2 covers 11 bases. Germline values: CDR1 MGHRA, CDR2 YSYEKL. With V trimmed by 0 bases and J by 5 bases, 11 bases remained unmatched. The CDR3 contains 18 residues. The CDR3 DNA follows: TGCGCCAGCAGCCAAGAACCCCTAGCGGGAGGTCCACGGGAGACCCAGTACTTC. This translates into CASSQEPLAGGPRETQYF.

The chain couples TRBV7-2 to TRBJ2-7; 7 bases are shared with TRBD2. CDR1 is SGHTA, CDR2 FQGNSA, per germline. This CDR3 spans 13 amino acids. J lost 7 bases, V lost 5 bases, and 8 bases had no gene match. CDR3 loop: CASSAGRAGEQYV. As DNA, the CDR3 is TGTGCCAGCAGCGCAGGGAGGGCCGGTGAGCAGTACGTC.